The rows below give T cell receptor beta chains drawn from one sample of a study of T cell repertoires in cytomegalovirus infection. TCRdb used MiXCR to reprocess the reads, holding one entry per CDR3 protein. In the table there are 250,000 to 300,000 distinct CDR3 sequences, roughly 23% of which are singletons. The sample taken for sequencing was PBMCs. The source is a human donor in good health (CMV status not recorded). Some clones in this sample may be carry-over from other donors' samples. CDR3s include the opening cysteine and the closing phenylalanine or tryptophan. A D gene is named only where the DNA matches it firmly. Clone size is given for some rows only: seen once, a few or many times, or a class if the clone is expanded.

j_call clone_size v_call d_call cdr3_nt cdr3_aa
TRBJ1-1 many TRBV7-2 . TGTGCCAGCAGGTCAGGGAGACCCAACACTGAAGCTTTCTTT CASRSGRPNTEAFF
TRBJ2-5 few TRBV29-1 TRBD2 TGCAGCGTTCGTCCTAGCGGGAGGGGGTCACAAGAGACCCAGTACTTC CSVRPSGRGSQETQYF
TRBJ2-5 . TRBV7-2 . TGTGCCAGCAGCGGCGCTTCGCGCCGGGGAGAGACCCAGTACTTC CASSGASRRGETQYF
TRBJ1-1 few TRBV28 TRBD1 TGTGCCAGCAGCCCCCCGGGACAGGGGAGGGGTTCGGCTTTCTTT CASSPPGQGRGSAFF
TRBJ2-3 . TRBV6-5 TRBD2 TGTGCCAGCAGTTGGGCTAGCGGGAGAACAGATACGCAGTATTTT CASSWASGRTDTQYF
TRBJ1-1 . TRBV28 TRBD1 TGTGCCAGCAGTCTCTCGGACAGGGTTAGGACTGAAGCTTTCTTT CASSLSDRVRTEAFF
TRBJ2-2 . TRBV27 TRBD1 TGTGCCAGTCGACAGGGGTTTACCGGGGAGCTGTTTTTT CASRQGFTGELFF
TRBJ2-2 . TRBV6-4 . TGTGCCAGCAGTTTGGACGGGATTGGGGAGCTGTTTTTT CASSLDGIGELFF
TRBJ1-6 few TRBV30 . TGTGCCTGGAGTGGACAGAATTCACCCCTCCACTTT CAWSGQNSPLHF
TRBJ1-5 few TRBV11-2 . TGTGCCAGCAGCCAAGGGTATAGCAATCAGCCCCAGCATTTT CASSQGYSNQPQHF
TRBJ2-7 . TRBV6-2/TRBV6-3 TRBD1 TGTGCCAGCAGGGAATCCGGGACAGGTGGGCACGAGCAGTACTTC CASRESGTGGHEQYF
TRBJ1-2 few TRBV10-3 TRBD1 TGTGCCATCAGTGACATACGACAGGGGAAGGATGGCTACACCTTC CAISDIRQGKDGYTF
TRBJ1-3 . TRBV7-6 . TGTGCCAGCGCCGGAGACAGGACCTCTGGAAACACCATATATTTT CASAGDRTSGNTIYF
TRBJ2-7 . TRBV24-1 TRBD2 TGTGCCACCAGTAACGGGAGGGCCGTCGACGAGCAGTACTTC CATSNGRAVDEQYF
TRBJ2-1 . TRBV19 . TGTGCCAGTAGTAGAACAGCCGGCTCCTACAATGAGCAGTTCTTC CASSRTAGSYNEQFF
TRBJ2-1 many TRBV7-2 TRBD2 TGTGCCAGCAGCCTGACTAGCGGGAGCCCTAGAACCAATGAGCAGTTCTTC CASSLTSGSPRTNEQFF
TRBJ1-1 many TRBV11-2 TRBD1 TGTGCCAGCAGCCCCAGAGGGACAGCCATAATGAACACTGAAGCTTTCTTT CASSPRGTAIMNTEAFF
TRBJ2-1 . TRBV18 TRBD2 TGTGCCAGCTCACCCCGCCTACCGACTAGCGGGGGGGCCGAAGGGTGGAGGGAGCAGTTCTTC CASSPRLPTSGGAEGWREQFF
TRBJ1-2 . TRBV28 . TGTGCCAGCACAGGGTTGCCGACTAACTATGGCTACACCTTC CASTGLPTNYGYTF
TRBJ1-2 . TRBV29-1 . TGCAGCGTTGAAGAAAGTAGGGGGTTACTTGGCTACACCTTC CSVEESRGLLGYTF
TRBJ1-1 . TRBV15 . TGTGCCACCAGCAGAGATATTCGGACGATGAACACTGAAGCTTTCTTT CATSRDIRTMNTEAFF
TRBJ2-1 . TRBV7-9 . TGTGCCAGCAGCCCATGGGAGAAGGGAGACAATGAGCAGTTCTTC CASSPWEKGDNEQFF
TRBJ1-1 many TRBV7-8 TRBD1 TGTGCCAGCAGGGGACAGGGGGGGAACACTGAAGCTTTCTTT CASRGQGGNTEAFF
TRBJ2-6 few TRBV12-3/TRBV12-4 . TGTGCCAGCAGCCCTGACAGTTCTGGGGCCAACGTCCTGACTTTC CASSPDSSGANVLTF
TRBJ2-7 many TRBV7-2 . TGTGCCAGCAGCTTACTGCCAGGTTCCTACGAGCAGTACTTC CASSLLPGSYEQYF
TRBJ1-5 many TRBV2 TRBD1 TGTGCCAGCAGTGACTGGACAGGGGGTAGTCAGCCCCAGCATTTT CASSDWTGGSQPQHF
TRBJ1-1 few TRBV18 TRBD1 TGTGCCAGCTCACCTCGATCGGACAGGGGCATCATGAACACTGAAGCTTTCTTT CASSPRSDRGIMNTEAFF
TRBJ1-1 . TRBV29-1 . TGCAGCGTTGAAGAGTTCGGTAGTGAAGCTTTCTTT CSVEEFGSEAFF
TRBJ2-1 . TRBV20-1 . TGCAGTGCTGGGACCCTTAGCTCCTACAATGAGCAGTTCTTC CSAGTLSSYNEQFF
TRBJ2-1 many TRBV7-2 . TGTGCCAGCAGCCGAGTGGGAGAAGGACGTGAGCAGTTCTTC CASSRVGEGREQFF
TRBJ2-7 few TRBV28 . TGTGCCAGCAGGACCTTTTGGGGCGGTTTCTACGAGCAGTACTTC CASRTFWGGFYEQYF
TRBJ2-1 . TRBV10-2 . TGCGCCAGCAGCTTTGCACAGGGTTTTTACAATGAGCAGTTCTTC CASSFAQGFYNEQFF
TRBJ2-3 . TRBV18 . TGTGCCAGCTCACCACGCCCCAACCCTTGGCCAGATACGCAGTATTTT CASSPRPNPWPDTQYF
TRBJ2-3 few TRBV6-8 . TGTGCCAGCAGTCCCGGGGCCGAGACTAGCACAGATACGCAGTATTTT CASSPGAETSTDTQYF
TRBJ2-1 . TRBV28 TRBD2 TGTGCCAGCAGTTTGATAGCGGGTTTTTCCTACAATGAGCAGTTCTTC CASSLIAGFSYNEQFF
TRBJ2-7 . TRBV20-1 . TGCAGTGCTAGAGATCGCTCAGGGTCCGGGGAGCAGTACTTC CSARDRSGSGEQYF
TRBJ1-2 . TRBV29-1 TRBD1 TGCAGCGTTGAGAGGACAGGGGGCGCAGACTATGGCTACACCTTC CSVERTGGADYGYTF
TRBJ2-1 many TRBV5-1 TRBD2 TGCGCCAGCAGCTCCTCTCCCTTAGCGGGAGGCGGCAATGAGCAGTTCTTC CASSSSPLAGGGNEQFF
TRBJ2-2 . TRBV27 TRBD1 TGTGCCAGCAGTTTCTTCGGGACAGGGGGCCTTACCGGGGAGCTGTTTTTT CASSFFGTGGLTGELFF
TRBJ2-7 . TRBV28 . TGTGCCAGCAGTCCGGACCTTTCCCGCTCCCTCTACGAGCAGTACTTC CASSPDLSRSLYEQYF
TRBJ1-1 few TRBV6-2/TRBV6-3 . TGTGCCAGCAGTTACCCCTCGATCCGCAAGACTGAAGCTTTCTTT CASSYPSIRKTEAFF
TRBJ1-2 . TRBV18 TRBD1 TGTGCCAGCTCACCACTGCGGACAGGGAGGTTTAGTGGCTACACCTTC CASSPLRTGRFSGYTF
TRBJ2-5 . TRBV7-2 . TGTGCCAGCAGCCGCAGGGCTATACAAGAGACCCAGTACTTC CASSRRAIQETQYF
TRBJ2-5 many TRBV7-2 . TGTGCCAGCAGCTTTAGTCCGTCCGAGACCCAGTACTTC CASSFSPSETQYF
TRBJ2-3 . TRBV6-4 . TGTGCCAGCAGTGACTCGCGGTGGACGCAGTATTTT CASSDSRWTQYF
TRBJ1-5 . TRBV15 . TGTGCCACCAGCAGAGATGGGGAGAGCAATCAGCCCCAGCATTTT CATSRDGESNQPQHF
TRBJ2-3 . TRBV20-1 . TGCAGTGCTATGGGGGGCGGAAGCACAGATACGCAGTATTTT CSAMGGGSTDTQYF
TRBJ2-1 few TRBV5-4 TRBD2 TGTGCCAGCAGCTTGGCCGGGCTAGCGGGAGGCCCGACCTACAATGAGCAGTTCTTC CASSLAGLAGGPTYNEQFF
TRBJ2-3 many TRBV7-2 TRBD1 TGTGCCAGCAGCTCGGGACAGGCCTCCCCTCCGCAGTATTTT CASSSGQASPPQYF
TRBJ2-1 few TRBV9 TRBD2 TGTGCCAGCAGCGTAGATCGACTAGCCACTCGCAATGAGCAGTTCTTC CASSVDRLATRNEQFF